What follows describes a single T cell receptor (beta chain). What it binds is unknown. Treatment defined: approximately nine-day PBMC culture with coronavirus spike peptide pools or control peptides (ViraFEST assay). Sequence data for DNA of cultured CD4+ T cells were generated by the Oncomine TCR Beta short-read assay. MiXCR was run by TCRdb on the PCR reads, yielding one entry per CDR3 protein. The sample lists around 16,000 distinct CDR3 sequences, less than 75% seen once, with around a sixth in the top ten. The entry originates in a study of vaccination and CD4 T cells after COVID-19. Study summary: Each person enrolled got two BNT162b2 or mRNA-1273 vaccine doses. Post-vaccine sample collection happened at a median of around 77 days after dose two, ranging 14 to 241.

The V segment lost 5 bases and the J segment 3 bases; nucleotides outside the gene matches: 7. CDR3 length: 14 amino acids. Germline loops: CDR1 MNHEY, CDR2 SMNVEV (reference sequence). Findings and limits, study-wide: Going from roughly 21 to 40, median SARS-CoV-2-reactive clonotypes did not rise significantly.

This receptor was identified in a human donor who had recovered from COVID-19. The V and J genes are TRBV27 and TRBJ2-7; 7 nucleotides align to TRBD1. Sequencing input: CD4+ T cells from blood, cultured in vitro. CDR3 residues: CASSADRVRYEQYF. For the CDR3, the DNA is TGTGCCAGCAGTGCCGACAGGGTTCGCTACGAGCAGTACTTC.